The rows below give T cell receptor beta chains drawn from one sample of a study of shared T cell receptors in the human thymus. Assay: immunoSEQ multiplex PCR; the TCRdb copy retains only in-frame clones and omits some. Of about 660,000 clones in the sample, approximately 88% were seen once. This sample also belongs to another study, concerning human thymus T cells.

Material for sequencing was thymocytes. The receptors here all came from a boy less than two years old with a congenital heart defect. Each CDR3 is given with its conserved first and last residue. The D gene is left open where the match is weak. Not all rows give a size; the values are once, few, many and, for expanded clones, a class.

D | J | size | V | DNA | CDR3
TRBD2 | TRBJ2-3 | once | TRBV6-5 | TGTGCCAGCAGTTACAAAGGACTAGCGTCGGAAGATACGCAGTATTTT | CASSYKGLASEDTQYF
. | TRBJ2-3 | . | TRBV21-1 | TGTGCCAGCAGCACAACCGGGACTAGCTGGGAGGATACGCAGTATTTT | CASSTTGTSWEDTQYF
TRBD1 | TRBJ2-7 | once | TRBV19 | TGTGCCAGTATAGGGACAGGTGGGGAGCAGTACTTC | CASIGTGGEQYF
TRBD2 | TRBJ2-7 | . | TRBV18 | TGTGCCAGCTCACCGACGGCTAGCGGGATCCCCTACGAGCAGTACTTC | CASSPTASGIPYEQYF
TRBD1 | TRBJ2-3 | . | TRBV30 | TGTGCCTGGAGGGGCATAAAGGGGGCGGATTTCACAGATACGCAGTATTTT | CAWRGIKGADFTDTQYF
TRBD2 | TRBJ2-7 | few | TRBV11-2 | TGTGCCAGCAGCTTAGATCGGGGGGCCTACGAGCAGTACTTC | CASSLDRGAYEQYF
TRBD2 | TRBJ2-3 | . | TRBV30 | TGTGCCTGGAGCTCATACCCACTAGCGGGAGGGAGCTACGGCACAGATACGCAGTATTTT | CAWSSYPLAGGSYGTDTQYF
TRBD1 | TRBJ2-5 | . | TRBV28 | TGTGCCAGCAGTTTTCGGGACAGAGAAGAGACCCAGTACTTC | CASSFRDREETQYF
. | TRBJ1-1 | . | TRBV6-5 | TGTGCCAGCAGTTACAGGGGTAGGGAAGCTTTCTTT | CASSYRGREAFF
TRBD2 | TRBJ2-7 | . | TRBV7-9 | TGTGCCAGCAGCCTGGGGAGGGAGAGTTTGGACGAGCAGTACTTC | CASSLGRESLDEQYF
TRBD1 | TRBJ1-5 | . | TRBV7-6 | TGTGCCAGCAGCGAAGACAGGGTAAAACAGCCCCAGCATTTT | CASSEDRVKQPQHF